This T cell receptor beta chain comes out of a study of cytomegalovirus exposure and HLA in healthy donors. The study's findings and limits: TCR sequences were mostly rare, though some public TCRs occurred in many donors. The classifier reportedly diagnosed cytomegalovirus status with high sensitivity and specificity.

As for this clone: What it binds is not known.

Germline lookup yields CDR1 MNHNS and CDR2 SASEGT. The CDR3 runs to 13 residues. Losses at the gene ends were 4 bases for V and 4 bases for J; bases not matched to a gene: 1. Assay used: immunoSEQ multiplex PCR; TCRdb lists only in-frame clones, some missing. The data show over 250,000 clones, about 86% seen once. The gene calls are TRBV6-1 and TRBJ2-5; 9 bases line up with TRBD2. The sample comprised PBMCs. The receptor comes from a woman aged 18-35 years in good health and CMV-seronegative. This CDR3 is CASSASGTETQYF. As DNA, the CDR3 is TGTGCCAGCAGTGCTAGCGGGACAGAGACCCAGTACTTC.